The sequence of this TCR beta chain was determined in a study of T cell responses to AZD1222 COVID-19 vaccine. Study as a whole: Some second doses came at about 4 weeks and others at about 12 weeks; these were pooled. Study-level points and caveats: Samples come after the peak T cell response, not at day 14. Among those given AZD1222, only six were seropositive at baseline. The sample set comprised mostly white British donors with more females, and clonal diversity was possibly underestimated.

V dropped 2 bases and J dropped 12; count of bases not matched to a gene: 6. This CDR3 spans 14 amino acids. Germline loops: CDR1 MNHEY, CDR2 SMNVEV (reference sequence). This clone was observed a few times. Its antigen is unknown. Sequencing used immunoSEQ multiplex PCR; TCRdb keeps in-frame clones, though not all of them. The sample lists over 55,000 clones, less than 90% occurring once. V is TRBV27 and J is TRBJ1-4; 10 bases are a match to TRBD1. This specimen was peripheral blood, taken on day 0 of AZD1222 vaccination. This clonotype originated in an adult in good health. CDR3 residues: CASSLRGQGTELFF. CDR3 DNA sequence: TGTGCCAGCAGTTTACGGGGACAGGGGACCGAACTGTTTTTT.